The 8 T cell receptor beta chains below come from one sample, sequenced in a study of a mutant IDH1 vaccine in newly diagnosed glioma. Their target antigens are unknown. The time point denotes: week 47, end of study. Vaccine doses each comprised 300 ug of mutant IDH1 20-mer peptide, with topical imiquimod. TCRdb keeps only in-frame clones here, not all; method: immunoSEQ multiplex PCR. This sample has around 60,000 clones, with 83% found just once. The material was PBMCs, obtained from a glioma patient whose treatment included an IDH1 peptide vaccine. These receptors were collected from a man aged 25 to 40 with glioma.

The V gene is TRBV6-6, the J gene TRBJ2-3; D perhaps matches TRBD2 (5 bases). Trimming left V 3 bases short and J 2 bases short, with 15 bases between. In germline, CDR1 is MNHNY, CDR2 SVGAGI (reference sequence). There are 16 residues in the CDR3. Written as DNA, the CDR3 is TGTGCCAGCAGTTATCAAGGACTGCACCCCACAGATACGCAGTATTTT. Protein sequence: CASSYQGLHPTDTQYF.

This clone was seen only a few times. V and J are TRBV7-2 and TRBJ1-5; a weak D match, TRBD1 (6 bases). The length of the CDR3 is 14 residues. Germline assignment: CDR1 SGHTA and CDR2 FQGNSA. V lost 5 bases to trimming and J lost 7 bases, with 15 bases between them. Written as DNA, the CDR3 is TGTGCCAGCAGCCCATACAGGGTAGACCAGCCCCAGCATTTT. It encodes CASSPYRVDQPQHF.

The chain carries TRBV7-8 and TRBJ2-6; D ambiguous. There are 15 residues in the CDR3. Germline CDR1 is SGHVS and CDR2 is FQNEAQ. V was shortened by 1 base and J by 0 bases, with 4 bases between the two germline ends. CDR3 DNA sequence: TGTGCCAGCAGCTTAGTTAACTCTGGGGCCAACGTCCTGACTTTC. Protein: CASSLVNSGANVLTF. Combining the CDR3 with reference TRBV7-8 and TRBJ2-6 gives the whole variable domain GAGVSQSPRYKVAKRGQDVALRCDPISGHVSLFWYQQALGQGPEFLTYFQNEAQLDKSGLPSDRFFAERPEGSVSTLKIQRTQQEDSAVYLCASSLVNSGANVLTFGAGSRLTVL.

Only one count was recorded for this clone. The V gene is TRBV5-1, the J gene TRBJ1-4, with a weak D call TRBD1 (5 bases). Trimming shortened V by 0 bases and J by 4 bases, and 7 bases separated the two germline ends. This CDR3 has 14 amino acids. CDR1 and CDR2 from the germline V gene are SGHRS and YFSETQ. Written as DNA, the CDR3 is TGCGCCAGCAGCTTGGCAGGGATTAATGAAAAACTGTTTTTT. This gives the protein CASSLAGINEKLFF.

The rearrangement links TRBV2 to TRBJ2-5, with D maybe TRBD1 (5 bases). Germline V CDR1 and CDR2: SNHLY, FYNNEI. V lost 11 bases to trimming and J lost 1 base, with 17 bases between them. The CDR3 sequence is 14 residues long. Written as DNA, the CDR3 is TGTGCCTCCCAAACCGGACAAGGCCAAGAGACCCAGTACTTC. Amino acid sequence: CASQTGQGQETQYF.

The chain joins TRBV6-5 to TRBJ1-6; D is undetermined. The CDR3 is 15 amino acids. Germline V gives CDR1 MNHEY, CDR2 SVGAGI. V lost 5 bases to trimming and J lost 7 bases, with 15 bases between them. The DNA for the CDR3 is TGTGCCAGCAGTGGGAGGGTGATCCTAAATTCACCCCTCCACTTT. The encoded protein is CASSGRVILNSPLHF.

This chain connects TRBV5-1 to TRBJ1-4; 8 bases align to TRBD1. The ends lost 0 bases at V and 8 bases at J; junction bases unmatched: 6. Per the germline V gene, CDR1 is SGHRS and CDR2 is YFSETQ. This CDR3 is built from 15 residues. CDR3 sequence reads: CASSLGTGIEEKLFF. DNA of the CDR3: TGCGCCAGCAGCTTGGGGACAGGGATTGAGGAAAAACTGTTTTTT.

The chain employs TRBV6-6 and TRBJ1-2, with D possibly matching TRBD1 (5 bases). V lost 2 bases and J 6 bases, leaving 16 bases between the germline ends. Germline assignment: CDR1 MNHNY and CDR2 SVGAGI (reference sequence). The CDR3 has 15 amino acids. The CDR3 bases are TGTGCCAGCAGTTACAACCCCGGGGGGGTAGATGGCTACACCTTC. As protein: CASSYNPGGVDGYTF.